The source of this TCR beta chain is a study of blood T cells in healthy people across ages. Primed by a sample-barcoded 5' primer and a J-beta primer mix, a second PCR proceeded for about 7 to 11 cycles. TCRdb independently ran MiXCR on the 5' RACE reads; one entry per CDR3 protein. The table lists fewer than 2 million distinct CDR3 sequences, roughly two fifths of them singletons. The CDR3 contains 15 residues. Germline CDR1 and CDR2: SGHDT and YYEEEE. The J segment lost 3 bases and the V segment lost 0 bases, leaving 5 bases of the junction unmatched. A remark on this clonotype: Its antigen is undetermined.

Study-wide results and limits: As age increased, TCR beta diversity per million T cells fell in a roughly linear fashion. Long-lived donors carried more naive CD4+ cells and greater diversity than aged donors.

The sequence came from a human donor in good health. Sequenced: blood. This chain uses TRBV5-6 with TRBJ1-1; 7 nucleotides line up with TRBD1. The CDR3 loop is CASSLGGGQYTEAFF. In DNA, the CDR3 is TGTGCCAGCAGCTTGGGGGGGGGACAGTACACTGAAGCTTTCTTT.